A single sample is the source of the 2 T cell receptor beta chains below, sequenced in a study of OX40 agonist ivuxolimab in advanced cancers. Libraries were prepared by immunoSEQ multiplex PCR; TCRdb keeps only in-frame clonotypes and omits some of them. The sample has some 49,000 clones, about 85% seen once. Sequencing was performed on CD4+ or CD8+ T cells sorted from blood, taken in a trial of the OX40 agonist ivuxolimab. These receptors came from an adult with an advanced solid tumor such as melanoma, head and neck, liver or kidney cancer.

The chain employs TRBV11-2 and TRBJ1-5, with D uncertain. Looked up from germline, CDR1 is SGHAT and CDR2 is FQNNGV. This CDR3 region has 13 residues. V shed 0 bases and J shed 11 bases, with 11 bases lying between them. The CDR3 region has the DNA TGTGCCAGCAGCTTAGATAAAGTTCGGACCCAGCATTTT. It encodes CASSLDKVRTQHF.

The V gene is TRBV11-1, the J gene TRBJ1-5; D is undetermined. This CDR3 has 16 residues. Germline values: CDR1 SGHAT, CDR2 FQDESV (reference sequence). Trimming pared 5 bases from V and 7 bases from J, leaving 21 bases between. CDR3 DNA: TGTGCCAGCAGCCCTAGCTCTAGAGGACTCGACCAGCCCCAGCATTTT. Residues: CASSPSSRGLDQPQHF.